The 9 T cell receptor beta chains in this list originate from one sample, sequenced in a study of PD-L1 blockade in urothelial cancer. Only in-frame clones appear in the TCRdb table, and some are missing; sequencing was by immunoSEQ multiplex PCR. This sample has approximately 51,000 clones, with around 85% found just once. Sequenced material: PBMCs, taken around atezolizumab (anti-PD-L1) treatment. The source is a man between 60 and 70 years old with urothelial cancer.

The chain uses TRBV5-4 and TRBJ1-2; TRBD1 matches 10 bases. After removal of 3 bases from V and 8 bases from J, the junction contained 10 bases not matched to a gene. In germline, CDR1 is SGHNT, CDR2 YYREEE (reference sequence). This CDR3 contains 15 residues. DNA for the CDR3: TGTGCCAGCAGCTCACCGGGACAGGGGTTTCAAGGCTACACCTTC. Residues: CASSSPGQGFQGYTF.

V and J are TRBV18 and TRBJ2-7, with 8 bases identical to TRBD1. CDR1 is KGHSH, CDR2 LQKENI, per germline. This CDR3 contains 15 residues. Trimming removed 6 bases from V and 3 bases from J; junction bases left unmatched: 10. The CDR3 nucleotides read TGTGCCAGCTCTTTCGGGACAGGTATTTTCTACGAGCAGTACTTC. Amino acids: CASSFGTGIFYEQYF. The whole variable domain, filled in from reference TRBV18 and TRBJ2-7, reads NAGVMQNPRHLVRRRGQEARLRCSPMKGHSHVYWYRQLPEEGLKFMVYLQKENIIDESGMPKERFSAEFPKEGPSILRIQQVVRGDSAAYFCASSFGTGIFYEQYFGPGTRLTVT.

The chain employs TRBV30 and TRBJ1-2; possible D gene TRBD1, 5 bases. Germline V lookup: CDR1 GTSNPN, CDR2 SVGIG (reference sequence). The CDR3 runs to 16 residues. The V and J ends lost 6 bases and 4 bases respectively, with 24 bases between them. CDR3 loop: CACFSGTGVNSYGYTF. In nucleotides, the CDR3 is TGTGCCTGCTTTTCGGGGACTGGGGTTAATTCCTATGGCTACACCTTC.

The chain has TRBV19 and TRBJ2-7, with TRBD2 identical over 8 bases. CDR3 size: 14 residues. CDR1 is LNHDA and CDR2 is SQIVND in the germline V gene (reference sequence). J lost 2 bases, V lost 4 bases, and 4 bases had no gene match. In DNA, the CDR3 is TGTGCCAGTAGTAACAGCGGGGGAGCCTACGAGCAGTACTTC. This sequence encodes CASSNSGGAYEQYF. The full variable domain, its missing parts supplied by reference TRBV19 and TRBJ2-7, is DGGITQSPKYLFRKEGQNVTLSCEQNLNHDAMYWYRQDPGQGLRLIYYSQIVNDFQKGDIAEGYSVSREKKESFPLTVTSAQKNPTAFYLCASSNSGGAYEQYFGPGTRLTVT.

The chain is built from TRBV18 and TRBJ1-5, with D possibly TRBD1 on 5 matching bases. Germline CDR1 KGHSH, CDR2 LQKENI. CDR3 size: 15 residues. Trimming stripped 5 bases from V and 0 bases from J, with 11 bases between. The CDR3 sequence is CASSFGHISNQPQHF. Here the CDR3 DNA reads TGTGCCAGCTCATTCGGACATATTAGCAATCAGCCCCAGCATTTT. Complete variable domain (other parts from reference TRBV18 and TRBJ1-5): NAGVMQNPRHLVRRRGQEARLRCSPMKGHSHVYWYRQLPEEGLKFMVYLQKENIIDESGMPKERFSAEFPKEGPSILRIQQVVRGDSAAYFCASSFGHISNQPQHFGDGTRLSIL.

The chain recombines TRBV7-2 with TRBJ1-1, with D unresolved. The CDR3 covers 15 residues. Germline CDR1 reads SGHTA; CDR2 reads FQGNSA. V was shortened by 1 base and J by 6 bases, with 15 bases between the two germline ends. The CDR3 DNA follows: TGTGCCAGCAGCTTAGAAGCCGGAAGGAGCTCTGAAGCTTTCTTT. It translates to CASSLEAGRSSEAFF.

The CDR3 sequence: CATGAREVDEQYF. The CDR3, as DNA: TGTGCCACCGGGGCCAGGGAGGTTGATGAGCAGTACTTC. This chain links TRBV18 with TRBJ2-7; tentative D call: TRBD2 (6 bases). This CDR3 spans 13 amino acids. V was pared by 10 bases and J by 7 bases, with 20 bases between. Per the germline V gene, CDR1 is KGHSH and CDR2 is LQKENI.

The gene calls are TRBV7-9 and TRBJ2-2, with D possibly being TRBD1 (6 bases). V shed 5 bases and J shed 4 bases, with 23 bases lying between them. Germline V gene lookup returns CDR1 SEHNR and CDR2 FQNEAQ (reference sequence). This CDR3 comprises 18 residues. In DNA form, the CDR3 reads TGTGCCAGCAGCAATGTCCCCCTCAGAACAGGGTCCACCGGGGAGCTGTTTTTT. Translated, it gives CASSNVPLRTGSTGELFF.

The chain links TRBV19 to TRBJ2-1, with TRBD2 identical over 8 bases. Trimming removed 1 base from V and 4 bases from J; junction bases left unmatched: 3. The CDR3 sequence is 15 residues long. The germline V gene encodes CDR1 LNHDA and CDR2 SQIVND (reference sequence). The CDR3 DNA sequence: TGTGCCAGTAGTATAGTACTAGCGGCTTACAATGAGCAGTTCTTC. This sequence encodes CASSIVLAAYNEQFF.